These 11 T cell receptor beta chains originate from one sample sequenced in a study of T cell responses to AZD1222 COVID-19 vaccine. Assay: immunoSEQ multiplex PCR; the TCRdb copy retains only in-frame clones and omits some. The data contain 150,000 to 200,000 clones, around 92% of them singletons. Sequenced material: peripheral blood, taken on day 0 of AZD1222 vaccination. The origin of the receptors is an adult in good health.

This chain links TRBV4-1 with TRBJ1-5, with D hard to call. Per germline, CDR1 MGHRA and CDR2 YSYEKL. The CDR3 covers 14 residues. V lost 1 base to trimming and J lost 3 bases, with 7 bases between them. The CDR3 spells CASSQAGTNQPQHF. For the CDR3, the DNA is TGCGCCAGCAGCCAAGCAGGAACCAATCAGCCCCAGCATTTT.

Regarding this clone: A single base separates this from a much larger clone, so it may be a read error. The chain links TRBV6-4 to TRBJ2-3; 11 positions agree with TRBD2. V was pared by 0 bases and J by 4 bases, with 0 bases of the junction left unmatched. Germline-derived CDR1 and CDR2 are MRHNA and SNTAGT. This CDR3 has 15 amino acids. The CDR3: CASSDSSGGADTQYF. The CDR3 DNA reads as TGTGCCAGCAGTGACTCTAGCGGGGGGGCAGATACGCAGTATTTT.

The chain links TRBV4-3 to TRBJ2-1; D is undetermined. Germline lookup yields CDR1 LGHNA and CDR2 YSLEER. Trimming took 0 bases from V and 6 from J, leaving 9 bases between them. This CDR3 contains 14 residues. For the CDR3, the DNA is TGCGCCAGCAGCCAAGATGGAGTTCGCAATGAGCAGTTCTTC. This encodes CASSQDGVRNEQFF.

Regarding this clone: This CDR3 is also generated by other DNA sequences in the sample. The chain couples TRBV7-9 to TRBJ1-1, with a weak D call TRBD1 (5 bases). The CDR3 runs 13 residues. CDR1 and CDR2 (germline): SEHNR, FQNEAQ (reference sequence). V gave up 5 bases and J gave up 1 base, with 8 bases separating them. This chain's CDR3 is CASSEGTNTEAFF. The CDR3 DNA follows: TGTGCCAGCAGCGAAGGGACGAACACTGAAGCTTTCTTT.

V and J are TRBV28 and TRBJ2-4; 7 positions match TRBD2. The length of the CDR3 is 15 residues. Germline V gene data show CDR1 as MDHEN and CDR2 as SYDVKM. V trimming: 2 bases; J trimming: 2 bases; junction bases outside the gene matches: 3. The CDR3 reads CASSLAGVTKNIQYF. CDR3 coding DNA: TGTGCCAGCAGTTTAGCGGGGGTGACCAAAAACATTCAGTACTTC.

The rearrangement links TRBV7-9 to TRBJ2-1, with 9 bases aligning to TRBD2. CDR3 length: 13 residues. Germline trimming cut 11 bases from V and 7 bases from J; bases unmatched to any gene: 9. Germline assignment: CDR1 SEHNR and CDR2 FQNEAQ (reference sequence). This chain's CDR3 is CAGHGLAGNEQFF. The CDR3, as DNA: TGTGCCGGACACGGGCTAGCGGGAAATGAGCAGTTCTTC.

The chain links TRBV5-1 to TRBJ2-1, with D possibly matching TRBD2 (5 bases). The CDR3 totals 15 residues. V lost 2 bases to trimming and J lost 1 base, with 10 bases between them. Looked up from germline, CDR1 is SGHRS and CDR2 is YFSETQ. CDR3 amino acids: CASSFEGRSYNEQFF. The CDR3 nucleotides are TGCGCCAGCAGCTTTGAGGGAAGGTCCTACAATGAGCAGTTCTTC.

V and J are TRBV7-9 and TRBJ1-4, with a tentative D call TRBD1 (6 bases). The CDR3 length is 16 residues. The germline gives CDR1 SEHNR, CDR2 FQNEAQ (reference sequence). Trimming removed 3 bases at V and 4 bases at J, with 15 bases between. The CDR3 region is CASSFDLTGLNEKLFF. CDR3 sequence (DNA): TGTGCCAGCAGCTTCGACTTGACAGGACTTAATGAAAAACTGTTTTTT. Full variable domain (remainder filled in from reference TRBV7-9 and TRBJ1-4): DTGVSQNPRHKITKRGQNVTFRCDPISEHNRLYWYRQTLGQGPEFLTYFQNEAQLEKSRLLSDRFSAERPKGSFSTLEIQRTEQGDSAMYLCASSFDLTGLNEKLFFGSGTQLSVL.

The chain joins TRBV4-3 to TRBJ2-3; D may be TRBD1 (6 bases). Germline V CDR1 and CDR2: LGHNA, YSLEER. With 0 bases removed from V and 5 bases from J, the gap between germline ends came to 12 bases. This CDR3 has 15 residues. CDR3 loop: CASSQETGFLDTQYF. The CDR3 bases are TGCGCCAGCAGCCAAGAGACAGGTTTTCTAGATACGCAGTATTTT.

The chain has TRBV15 and TRBJ1-3; perhaps TRBD1 as D (5 bases). Between the trimmed V and J ends, which lost 2 bases and 7 bases, there was a span of 15 bases. CDR1 is LNHNV and CDR2 is YYDKDF in the germline V gene (reference sequence). The CDR3 extends over 15 amino acids. CDR3 amino acids: CATSRRGETSNTIYF. In DNA, the CDR3 is TGTGCCACCAGCAGAAGAGGGGAAACAAGCAACACCATATATTTT.

The chain is built from TRBV15 and TRBJ1-3; unclear D gene. Trimming shortened V by 0 bases and J by 8 bases, and 11 bases separated the two germline ends. The CDR3 spans 14 residues. Germline loops: CDR1 LNHNV, CDR2 YYDKDF (reference sequence). The DNA for the CDR3 is TGTGCCACCAGCAGAGATTTGGGTTTTGACACCATATATTTT. This codes for CATSRDLGFDTIYF.